Below are 3 T cell receptor beta chains sequenced from a single sample in a study of blood T cell repertoires in COVID-19. Some clones are missing from TCRdb's copy, which holds only in-frame ones; the method was immunoSEQ multiplex PCR. The data show about 96,000 clones, with roughly 90% seen just once and 4% to 5% held by the top ten. Sequencing was done on a sample of peripheral blood. These receptors were collected from a human donor with COVID-19, enrolled during active disease. The donor label of this sample is uncertain.

The chain is built from TRBV9 and TRBJ1-5; TRBD1 aligns across 12 bases. Germline-derived CDR1 and CDR2 are SGDLS and YYNGEE. The CDR3 runs 17 residues. The J segment lost 0 bases and the V segment lost 6 bases, leaving 7 bases of the junction unmatched. The CDR3 bases are TGTGCCAGCACGAGGGACAGGGGGCCTCATAGCAATCAGCCCCAGCATTTT. Residues: CASTRDRGPHSNQPQHF.

V gene TRBV4-1 combines with J gene TRBJ2-3; 7 nucleotides align to TRBD1. The CDR3 is 16 residues long. CDR1 and CDR2 from the germline V gene are MGHRA and YSYEKL. The V segment lost 2 bases and the J segment 1 base; nucleotides outside the gene matches: 6. DNA of the CDR3: TGCGCCAGCAGCCAAACAACAGGGGCCGGCACAGATACGCAGTATTTT. Encoded protein: CASSQTTGAGTDTQYF.

The CDR3 DNA sequence: TGTGCCAGCAGTCGCCAGGGGACGGGGCATGGCTACACCTTC. Its protein is CASSRQGTGHGYTF. The chain uses TRBV6-5 and TRBJ1-2; maybe TRBD1 (6 bases). CDR3 length: 14 amino acids. Between the trimmed V and J ends, which lost 5 bases and 6 bases, there was a span of 16 bases. Germline V gene lookup returns CDR1 MNHEY and CDR2 SVGAGI.